This TCR beta chain was sequenced in a study of blood T cell repertoires in COVID-19. Using immunoSEQ multiplex PCR, the repertoire was profiled, and TCRdb retains in-frame clones only, with some absent. This table holds roughly 250,000 clones, 88% found once. V was shortened by 1 base and J by 7 bases, with 16 bases between the two germline ends. The CDR3 length is 15 residues. Germline CDR1 reads LGHNA; CDR2 reads YNFKEQ. The J gene is TRBJ1-1, the V gene TRBV4-2, with D maybe TRBD1 (5 bases). The sequenced material came from peripheral blood. This receptor was identified in a woman in her thirties or forties who had recovered from COVID-19. In DNA form, the CDR3 reads TGTGCCAGCAGCCAAGGATTAGCCAGGGCCGGTGAAGCTTTCTTT. Translation: CASSQGLARAGEAFF.